These T cell receptor beta chains were read from a single sample in a study of blood T cell repertoires in COVID-19. Sequencing was performed with immunoSEQ multiplex PCR; in TCRdb, only in-frame clones are kept and a portion is missing. The table shows under 300,000 clones, with approximately 84% occurring only once. Sequenced sample: PBMCs or T cells enriched from blood (not recorded which). These receptors originate from a woman aged 35 to 49 with acute COVID-19. The CDR3 runs from the conserved cysteine through the conserved F or W. A D gene is named only where the DNA matches it firmly. The listing skips clone size in some rows; elsewhere it reads once, few, many or a size class.

V	J	size	D	DNA	CDR3
TRBV7-6	TRBJ1-3	.	TRBD1	TGTGCCAGCAGCCCCTACAGGGGGTTGGGAAACACCATATATTTT	CASSPYRGLGNTIYF
TRBV6-5	TRBJ1-2	.	.	TGTGCCAGCAGACCCAGGGCCGGCTATGGCTACACCTTC	CASRPRAGYGYTF
TRBV6-8	TRBJ1-5	.	.	TGTGCCAGCAGTTACCCTAAGGGGGGGAATCAGCCCCAGCATTTT	CASSYPKGGNQPQHF
TRBV2	TRBJ2-5	.	.	TGTGCCAGCAGTGAATTGCTGGGCGCTCCGACCCAGTACTTC	CASSELLGAPTQYF
TRBV5-1	TRBJ2-7	.	TRBD2	TGCGCCAGCAGCTTGACTAGCGGGAGCTCCGAGCAGTACTTC	CASSLTSGSSEQYF
TRBV24-1	TRBJ2-1	.	TRBD2	TGTGCCACCAGTGATTTGAGCGCGGGAGGTCGCAATGAGCAGTTCTTC	CATSDLSAGGRNEQFF
TRBV6-5	TRBJ1-1	.	.	TGTGCCAGCAGTTTCCCAGACCCGGACAGACCCACTGAAGCTTTCTTT	CASSFPDPDRPTEAFF
TRBV3-1/TRBV3-2	TRBJ2-5	once	TRBD2	TGTGCCAGCAGCCCCGGGACTAGTGTAAAGACCCAGTACTTC	CASSPGTSVKTQYF
TRBV27	TRBJ1-4	.	TRBD1	TGTGCCAGCAGGGACAGGGGAGACTCAGAACTCTATAATGAAAAACTGTTTTTT	CASRDRGDSELYNEKLFF
TRBV15	TRBJ2-1	.	TRBD1	TGTGCCACCAGCAGAGATGCTATAGGGGGCGGGGAGCAGTTCTTC	CATSRDAIGGGEQFF
TRBV19	TRBJ1-2	.	TRBD1	TGTGCCAGTAGTATAGATAGGGACAGTTTCTATGGCTACACCTTC	CASSIDRDSFYGYTF
TRBV5-1	TRBJ2-5	.	TRBD2	TGCGCCAGCAGCCCACGGACTAGCGGGCAAGAGACCCAGTACTTC	CASSPRTSGQETQYF
TRBV4-1	TRBJ1-1	.	TRBD1	TGCGCCAGCAGCCCGCAGGGGGCGAACACTGAAGCTTTCTTT	CASSPQGANTEAFF
TRBV11-2	TRBJ2-7	once	.	TGTGCCAGCAGAATGGCAGGGATTACCTACGAGCAGTACTTC	CASRMAGITYEQYF
TRBV11-2	TRBJ2-4	.	TRBD2	TGTGCCAGCAGCTTACGGCGGGAGGCCCCCAAAAACATTCAGTACTTC	CASSLRREAPKNIQYF
TRBV7-8	TRBJ2-4	.	TRBD1	TGTGCCAGCAGCTTGGGACAGGGAGGAAACATTCAGTACTTC	CASSLGQGGNIQYF
TRBV3-1/TRBV3-2	TRBJ2-7	.	.	TGTGCCAGCGGCGGCAATTCCTACGAGCAGTACTTC	CASGGNSYEQYF
TRBV19	TRBJ1-6	.	TRBD1	TGTGCCAGTAGTATCCAACATCTTGGACAGGGGTTGGAAAATTCACCCCTCCACTTT	CASSIQHLGQGLENSPLHF
TRBV9	TRBJ1-4	.	TRBD1	TGTGCCAGCACCCCAACCCAGGGGGGTGGGACTGAAAAACTGTTTTTT	CASTPTQGGGTEKLFF
TRBV10-1	TRBJ1-4	.	.	TGCGCCAGCAGTAGGACAGCGGAGGATGAAAAACTGTTTTTT	CASSRTAEDEKLFF
TRBV28	TRBJ1-5	.	TRBD1	TGTGCCGGGGGGACAGGGTTTCAGCCCCAGCATTTT	CAGGTGFQPQHF
TRBV29-1	TRBJ2-3	.	TRBD2	TGCAGCGCCCGTAGCGGGAGCGCAGATACGCAGTATTTT	CSARSGSADTQYF
TRBV9	TRBJ2-3	.	TRBD1	TGTGCCAGCAGCGTAGTAGGGGGCGGGTTGGATACGCAGTATTTT	CASSVVGGGLDTQYF
TRBV18	TRBJ1-3	.	.	TGTGCCAGCTCACCCGGGACAACTGGAAACACCATATATTTT	CASSPGTTGNTIYF
TRBV7-3	TRBJ2-3	.	TRBD1	TGTGCCAGCAGCCTAAACAGGGGCCCTAGCACAGATACGCAGTATTTT	CASSLNRGPSTDTQYF
TRBV20-1	TRBJ2-2	.	TRBD2	TGCAGTGCTAGTCGGCTAGCGGGAGGGGCCACCGGGGAGCTGTTTTTT	CSASRLAGGATGELFF
TRBV4-1	TRBJ2-1	few	TRBD1	TGCGCCAGCAGCCAATTTTCAGCGGACAGGGGAGAGGATGAGCAGTTCTTC	CASSQFSADRGEDEQFF
TRBV6-5	TRBJ2-2	.	.	TGTGCCAGCCGGAGGACCGGGGAGCTGTTTTTT	CASRRTGELFF
TRBV19	TRBJ2-3	few	TRBD1	TGTGCCAGTAGTTGGGCAGGGGGTACAGATACGCAGTATTTT	CASSWAGGTDTQYF
TRBV2	TRBJ2-2	.	.	TGTGCCAGCAGTAGAGTTCGGGGCACCGGGGAGCTGTTTTTT	CASSRVRGTGELFF
TRBV6-5	TRBJ2-5	few	.	TGTGCCAGCAGTTACTCGAACGGTCAAGAGACCCAGTACTTC	CASSYSNGQETQYF
TRBV30	TRBJ1-3	.	TRBD1	TGTGCCTGGAGTGCAGGGGGATCCCAATCTGGAAACACCATATATTTT	CAWSAGGSQSGNTIYF
TRBV19	TRBJ2-1	.	.	TGTGCCACTAGGGAGAATGAGCAGTTCTTC	CATRENEQFF
TRBV19	TRBJ2-7	.	.	TGTGCCAGTAGTATGGTCGAGACCTACGAGCAGTACTTC	CASSMVETYEQYF
TRBV6-1	TRBJ2-7	.	TRBD1	TGTGCCAGCAGTGACAACGGACAGGCCCGCTACGAGCAGTACTTC	CASSDNGQARYEQYF
TRBV4-2	TRBJ2-3	.	.	TGTGCCAGCAGCCAAGATCGCCTTCCAGAGGGCACAGATACGCAGTATTTT	CASSQDRLPEGTDTQYF
TRBV6-5	TRBJ2-1	.	TRBD1	TGTGCCAGCAGAAGACAGGGGCTCGGCTACAATGAGCAGTTCTTC	CASRRQGLGYNEQFF
TRBV27	TRBJ1-3	.	.	TGTGCCAGCAGTTTCAGCTCTGGAAACACCATATATTTT	CASSFSSGNTIYF
TRBV30	TRBJ1-6	few	.	TGTGCCTCAGAGACGGGGGGGTCGGGTTCACCCCTCCACTTT	CASETGGSGSPLHF
TRBV9	TRBJ2-2	.	TRBD2	TGTGCCAGCAGCGTAGGGTTAGCGGGAGGGCCGGAAACCGGGGAGCTGTTTTTT	CASSVGLAGGPETGELFF
TRBV5-1	TRBJ2-5	.	TRBD2	TGCGCCAGCAGCTTGGGACTAGCGGACAAAACCCAGTACTTC	CASSLGLADKTQYF
TRBV28	TRBJ1-6	.	.	TGTGCCAGCAGCCAACCTGGGAAGCGGGCTTCACCCCTCCACTTT	CASSQPGKRASPLHF
TRBV18	TRBJ2-3	once	.	TGTGCCAGCTCACCACGAGGTACTATCCCGGGACAAAGCACAGATACGCAGTATTTT	CASSPRGTIPGQSTDTQYF
TRBV5-1	TRBJ2-7	once	.	TGCGCCAGCAGCTGGCCCGGAGGGGACTACGAGCAGTACTTC	CASSWPGGDYEQYF
TRBV21-1	TRBJ1-1	.	.	.	CASIHPWGTGAPGLEINTEAFF
TRBV29-1	TRBJ1-4	.	.	TGCAGCGTTGAAGAGGGGCTTGGAGAAAAACTGTTTTTT	CSVEEGLGEKLFF
TRBV5-5	TRBJ2-5	once	.	TGTGCCAGCAGCTTGGACTGGGAGACCCAGTACTTC	CASSLDWETQYF
TRBV9	TRBJ1-2	.	.	TGTGCCAGCAGCGTAGACGGCGAGGAGAACTATGGCTACACCTTC	CASSVDGEENYGYTF
TRBV29-1	TRBJ2-7	.	.	TGCAGCGTTCTTAGCCTCTACGAGCAGTACTTC	CSVLSLYEQYF
TRBV19	TRBJ2-1	.	.	TGTGCCAGTAGTATATCCGGGCCGGGGTATGAGCAGTTCTTC	CASSISGPGYEQFF
TRBV29-1	TRBJ2-3	once	.	TGCAGCGTTGAAGATCTATCCAGGTTTACAGATACGCAGTATTTT	CSVEDLSRFTDTQYF
TRBV5-6	TRBJ2-2	.	.	TGTGCCAGCACCCGGGGTAGCTATTTTGCCGGGGAGCTGTTTTTT	CASTRGSYFAGELFF
TRBV27	TRBJ2-7	few	TRBD2	TGTGCCAGCAGTACTACTAGCGGGAGCGCCTACGAGCAGTACTTC	CASSTTSGSAYEQYF
TRBV10-3	TRBJ2-7	.	TRBD2	TGTGCCAGGCGGACTAGCGGGTCTACCTACGAGCAGTACTTC	CARRTSGSTYEQYF
TRBV5-1	TRBJ1-2	.	TRBD1	TGCGCCAGCAGCTTAGGGGACAGGGAGTTCGAGAACTATGGCTACACCTTC	CASSLGDREFENYGYTF
TRBV5-1	TRBJ2-5	.	TRBD2	TGCGCCAGCAGCTTGGGTAGCGGGAGCCCCCAAGAGACCCAGTACTTC	CASSLGSGSPQETQYF
TRBV27	TRBJ1-5	.	TRBD1	TGTGCCAGCAGTTTCGACAGGGCAAATCAGCCCCAGCATTTT	CASSFDRANQPQHF
TRBV11-3	TRBJ2-3	.	.	TGTGCCAGCAGCTTAGCCCGGGGTGGGCAGACAGATACGCAGTATTTT	CASSLARGGQTDTQYF